This T cell receptor beta chain was identified during a study of control samples from healthy donors and cancer patients. Libraries were prepared by immunoSEQ multiplex PCR; TCRdb keeps only in-frame clonotypes and omits some of them. Of 100,000 to 150,000 clones listed, 80% to 95% are singletons. Sequenced input: blood. This sequence originates from a man younger than 35 in good health.

Written as DNA, the CDR3 is TGTGCCAGCAGCTCCATTCGGGGGGCAGCTCAAGAGACCCAGTACTTC. This sequence encodes CASSSIRGAAQETQYF. The chain is built from TRBV11-2 and TRBJ2-5; the D gene is possibly TRBD2 (7 bases). The CDR3 is 16 amino acids. The V end was cut by 4 bases, the J end by 2 bases, with 17 bases between. CDR1 SGHAT and CDR2 FQNNGV come from the germline V gene.